Below are 5 T cell receptor beta chains sequenced from a single sample in a study of blood T cell repertoires in COVID-19. Some clones are missing from TCRdb's copy, which holds only in-frame ones; the method was immunoSEQ multiplex PCR. The repertoire holds 200,000 to 250,000 clones, with 65% to 90% as singletons. The sample consisted of PBMCs or T cells enriched from blood (not recorded which). These receptor sequences come from a woman aged 50 to 60 with acute COVID-19.

The chain combines TRBV19 with TRBJ1-2, with 8 bases that match TRBD1. CDR1 and CDR2 from the germline V gene are LNHDA and SQIVND (reference sequence). This CDR3 is built from 12 residues. V gave up 10 bases and J gave up 5 bases; unmatched junction bases: 6. For the CDR3, the DNA is TGTGCCACCAAGGACAGGGATTATGGCTACACCTTC. Amino acid sequence: CATKDRDYGYTF.

V usage is TRBV9 and J usage is TRBJ2-1; D might be TRBD1 (5 bases). CDR3 length equals 14 residues. With 3 bases removed from V and 9 bases from J, the gap between germline ends came to 16 bases. Germline V gene data show CDR1 as SGDLS and CDR2 as YYNGEE. CDR3 in amino acids: CASSAKGPYGEQFF. CDR3 in DNA: TGTGCCAGCAGCGCAAAGGGGCCCTATGGTGAGCAGTTCTTC.

The gene calls are TRBV2 and TRBJ1-2; tentatively, D is TRBD1 (6 bases). Trimming removed 3 bases from V and 0 bases from J, with 17 bases in between. The germline V gene has CDR1 SNHLY and CDR2 FYNNEI. The CDR3 has 17 amino acids. The CDR3 coding sequence is TGTGCCAGCAGTGATTGGACAGCGCCTACTTCTAACTATGGCTACACCTTC. The encoded protein is CASSDWTAPTSNYGYTF.

J is TRBJ1-5 and V is TRBV7-2; TRBD1 aligns across 8 bases. This CDR3 is built from 19 residues. J lost 0 bases, V lost 1 base, and 11 bases had no gene match. In germline, CDR1 is SGHTA, CDR2 FQGNSA. The CDR3 DNA sequence: TGTGCCAGCAGCTTAGGAGGGACAGGCCTCCTATATAGCAATCAGCCCCAGCATTTT. This sequence encodes CASSLGGTGLLYSNQPQHF.

The V gene is TRBV4-3, the J gene TRBJ2-7; TRBD2 aligns across 8 bases. Germline trimming cut 2 bases from V and 2 bases from J; bases unmatched to any gene: 14. The CDR3 has 18 residues. Germline V lookup: CDR1 LGHNA, CDR2 YSLEER. The CDR3 coding sequence is TGCGCCAGCAGCCAATCACCGGCCGTAGCGGGGAGTACCTACGAGCAGTACTTC. As protein: CASSQSPAVAGSTYEQYF.